These 32 T cell receptor beta chains were all obtained from the same sample, sequenced in a study of cytomegalovirus exposure and HLA in healthy donors (dated by TCRdb to between 2016 and 2019). Library preparation was by the immunoSEQ multiplex PCR assay. For the multiplex PCR, a mixture combining 60 forward primers for TCR Vbeta segments and 13 reverse primers for TCR Jbeta segments was used. In TCRdb, the immuneACCESS table is reduced to in-frame sequences with V and J assigned. These tables do not hold every clone; where another copy was compared, an unresolved V gene accounts for under half, and the others remain unexplained. The sample records roughly 110,000 clones, approximately 79% of which are singletons. In total, the top ten clones hold more than 2% of the sample. The sequenced material came from PBMCs. These receptors were taken from a man between 18 and 29 years old in good health and CMV-seronegative.

The rearrangement joins TRBV2 to TRBJ2-7; 8 bases line up with TRBD1. The CDR3 consists of 17 residues. Trimming at V came to 3 bases and at J to 2 bases, leaving 12 bases not matched to a gene. The germline V gene encodes CDR1 SNHLY and CDR2 FYNNEI. CDR3 DNA sequence: TGTGCCAGCAGTGATCCCGCTGACAGGGGCCGCACCTACGAGCAGTACTTC. It specifies CASSDPADRGRTYEQYF.

The chain couples TRBV6-6 to TRBJ1-3; D not resolved. V was cut by 7 bases and J by 0 bases, with 7 bases left in between. Looked up from germline, CDR1 is MNHNY and CDR2 is SVGAGI (reference sequence). The CDR3 runs to 13 residues. Here the CDR3 reads CASNLRSGNTIYF. Written as DNA, the CDR3 is TGTGCCAGCAATCTACGCTCTGGAAACACCATATATTTT.

This clone turned up a few times. The chain employs TRBV7-9 and TRBJ2-5, with 7 nucleotides matching TRBD1. The CDR3 runs 14 residues. Trimming took 6 bases from V and 6 from J; bases not matched to a gene: 10. Germline lookup yields CDR1 SEHNR and CDR2 FQNEAQ (reference sequence). In DNA form, the CDR3 reads TGTGCCAGCAGATCAGGACAGGACGGGCAGACCCAGTACTTC. This sequence encodes CASRSGQDGQTQYF.

This rearrangement joins TRBV5-6 to TRBJ2-7; D is unresolved. Trimming stripped 2 bases from V and 7 bases from J, with 7 bases between. The CDR3 is 11 residues long. CDR1 SGHDT and CDR2 YYEEEE come from the germline V gene. The CDR3 spells CASSLEQEQYF. CDR3 sequence (DNA): TGTGCCAGCAGCTTAGAACAGGAGCAGTACTTC.

V usage is TRBV4-3 and J usage is TRBJ1-6; 7 nucleotides line up with TRBD1. This CDR3 contains 16 residues. The germline CDR1 and CDR2 sequences are LGHNA and YSLEER. V dropped 0 bases and J dropped 9; count of bases not matched to a gene: 8. CDR3 nucleotide sequence: TGCGCCAGCAGCCAAGATTTGACAGGGTTGGTTTCACCCCTCCACTTT. This encodes CASSQDLTGLVSPLHF.

The chain carries TRBV19 and TRBJ2-4; possibly TRBD2 for D (5 bases). V lost 5 bases and J lost 0, with 11 bases in between. CDR3 length: 15 amino acids. Per the germline V gene, CDR1 is LNHDA and CDR2 is SQIVND (reference sequence). CDR3 bases: TGTGCCAGTAGTCCGGGAACCCTAGCCAAAAACATTCAGTACTTC. It specifies CASSPGTLAKNIQYF.

The J gene is TRBJ1-2, the V gene TRBV9; D not certain. V was pared by 3 bases and J by 6 bases, with 21 bases between. This CDR3 contains 16 residues. CDR1 and CDR2 (germline): SGDLS, YYNGEE. The CDR3 region has the DNA TGTGCCAGCAGCGCAGCCGGACCCGTTCGGGGTGATGGCTACACCTTC. Its translation: CASSAAGPVRGDGYTF.

This chain links TRBV2 with TRBJ1-5; the D is unclear. This CDR3 is 11 amino acids long. The germline V gene has CDR1 SNHLY and CDR2 FYNNEI. Trimming stripped 3 bases from V and 7 bases from J, with 4 bases between. CDR3 coding DNA: TGTGCCAGCAGTGACGGGCAGCCCCAGCATTTT. Translated, it gives CASSDGQPQHF.

The chain employs TRBV27 and TRBJ2-7; 8 nucleotides line up with TRBD1. CDR3 length: 13 amino acids. J was trimmed by 3 bases and V by 5 bases; bases with no gene match: 3. Germline CDR1 is MNHEY and CDR2 is SMNVEV (reference sequence). CDR3 nucleotides: TGTGCCAGCAGTCCGGGGACAGGCTACGAGCAGTACTTC. Protein: CASSPGTGYEQYF.

This chain joins TRBV9 and TRBJ2-5, with D perhaps matching TRBD2 (5 bases). TRBJ2-7 matches the DNA end more closely, so the J call is doubtful. The CDR3 sequence is 12 residues long. Germline CDR1 reads SGDLS; CDR2 reads YYNGEE. For the CDR3, the DNA is TGTGCCAGCAGCGTAAGGGCGGGCGAGCAGTACTTC. It encodes CASSVRAGEQYF.

Here the CDR3 DNA reads TGTGCCAGCAGCCAACAGGGATCCTACGAGCAGTACTTC. It yields the protein CASSQQGSYEQYF. The chain joins TRBV14 to TRBJ2-5; the D gene is possibly TRBD1 (5 bases). The DNA end lines up better with TRBJ2-7; the J call may be wrong. This CDR3 is 13 amino acids long. Germline assignment: CDR1 SGHDN and CDR2 FVKESK.

The chain is built from TRBV19 and TRBJ2-1; possibly TRBD2 for D (5 bases). In germline, CDR1 is LNHDA, CDR2 SQIVND (reference sequence). CDR3 length: 14 amino acids. V was shortened by 7 bases and J by 5 bases, with 15 bases between the two germline ends. The CDR3 region has the DNA TGTGCCAGTACGGCTCCGGGAAGAAACAATGAGCAGTTCTTC. Protein sequence: CASTAPGRNNEQFF.

This clone was recorded once. This chain joins TRBV5-1 and TRBJ2-1; D may be TRBD1 (5 bases). V lost 2 bases, J lost 2 bases, and 8 bases lay in between. This CDR3 has 14 residues. Germline V gene sequence: CDR1 SGHRS, CDR2 YFSETQ. CDR3 loop: CASSLQDPYNEQFF. CDR3 coding DNA: TGCGCCAGCAGCTTACAGGACCCCTACAATGAGCAGTTCTTC.

The chain carries TRBV9 and TRBJ1-2, with D possibly being TRBD1 (6 bases). The germline CDR1 and CDR2 sequences are SGDLS and YYNGEE. This CDR3 spans 12 amino acids. The ends were cut back, 3 bases at V and 7 bases at J, with 10 bases in the middle. The CDR3 is CASSATGTGYTF. CDR3 in DNA: TGTGCCAGCAGCGCCACAGGGACTGGCTACACCTTC.

This chain links TRBV6-5 with TRBJ2-2, with a weak D call TRBD1 (5 bases). V lost 6 bases to trimming and J lost 4 bases, with 12 bases between them. Germline V gene data show CDR1 as MNHEY and CDR2 as SVGAGI. The CDR3 totals 14 residues. The CDR3 DNA reads TGTGCCAGCAGGAACCAGGGTGTCACCGGGGAGCTGTTTTTT. Translation: CASRNQGVTGELFF.

This chain joins TRBV23-1 and TRBJ2-2; 12 nucleotides line up with TRBD1. TRBV23-1 qualifies as an ORF whose function is uncertain. The CDR3 is 18 residues long. With V trimmed by 7 bases and J by 0 bases, 9 bases remained unmatched. The CDR3 here is CASTLLWDRGPNTGELFF. CDR3 sequence (DNA): TGCGCCAGCACCCTACTGTGGGACAGGGGGCCGAACACCGGGGAGCTGTTTTTT.

A remark on this clone: The limits of the CDR3 on the DNA are not certain, so only TCRdb's listed CDR3 is given. The chain employs TRBV6-6 and TRBJ2-1; the D call TRBD2 from the table was never checked on the DNA. Looked up from germline, CDR1 is MNHNY and CDR2 is SVGAGI (reference sequence). With termini counted, the CDR3 has 14 amino acids. CDR3: CASSSSTGGNEQFF.

The V gene is TRBV7-6, the J gene TRBJ2-4, with TRBD2 as a possible D gene (5 bases). Germline loops: CDR1 SGHVS, CDR2 FNYEAQ. The CDR3 contains 15 residues. V was cut by 5 bases and J by 5 bases, with 16 bases left in between. The CDR3 region has the DNA TGTGCCAGCAGCCCCGGAAGCAGCGGAGAAAACATTCAGTACTTC. Its protein product is CASSPGSSGENIQYF.

The CDR3 DNA follows: TGTGCCAGCAGTTTATGGTCCGACAGAAGCTCCTACGAGCAGTACTTC. It is translated as CASSLWSDRSSYEQYF. The chain links TRBV27 to TRBJ2-7; TRBD1 might be the D (5 bases). The CDR3 extends over 16 amino acids. Germline values: CDR1 MNHEY, CDR2 SMNVEV (reference sequence). V lost 1 base and J lost 0, with 13 bases in between.

The chain employs TRBV10-3 and TRBJ1-2; D possibly corresponds to TRBD1 (6 bases). The CDR3 runs 14 residues. The germline V and J ends were trimmed by 3 bases and 8 bases, with 16 bases remaining between them. Germline CDR1 ENHRY, CDR2 SYGVKD. The CDR3 nucleotides read TGTGCCATCAGTGAAGGACAGATACTAGGAGGCTACACCTTC. Translated: CAISEGQILGGYTF.

The count of this clone is one. This chain links TRBV29-1 with TRBJ1-2, with D perhaps matching TRBD1 (6 bases). V gave up 7 bases and J gave up 3 bases, with 21 bases separating them. From germline, CDR1 is SQVTM and CDR2 ANQGSEA. The CDR3 is 15 residues long. The CDR3 sequence: CSAYLMGAGDYGYTF. CDR3 in DNA: TGCAGCGCCTATTTGATGGGGGCCGGGGACTATGGCTACACCTTC.

This clone has more than one count but fewer than ten. DNA of the CDR3: TGCGCCAGCAGCTTGGGGCTAGCCGGCCCTACCGGGGAGCTGTTTTTT. Encoded protein: CASSLGLAGPTGELFF. This sequence joins TRBV5-1 and TRBJ2-2; D might be TRBD2 (5 bases). Trimming cost V 0 bases and J 5 bases, with 14 bases left between them. CDR3 length: 16 amino acids. CDR1 is SGHRS and CDR2 is YFSETQ in the germline V gene. The complete variable domain, with remaining parts taken from reference TRBV5-1 and TRBJ2-2, reads KAGVTQTPRYLIKTRGQQVTLSCSPISGHRSVSWYQQTPGQGLQFLFEYFSETQRNKGNFPGRFSGRQFSNSRSEMNVSTLELGDSALYLCASSLGLAGPTGELFFGEGSRLTVL.

This chain links TRBV4-2 with TRBJ1-5; D unclear. The V gene lost 0 bases and the J gene lost 5 bases, with 8 bases spanning the gap. This CDR3 comprises 14 residues. CDR1 LGHNA and CDR2 YNFKEQ come from the germline V gene. In DNA, the CDR3 is TGTGCCAGCAGCCAAGAGGAGGGCTATCAGCCCCAGCATTTT. Its protein is CASSQEEGYQPQHF.

The chain combines TRBV7-9 with TRBJ1-4; D not certain. CDR3 size: 18 residues. V lost 3 bases to trimming and J lost 4 bases, with 21 bases between them. The V gene's germline CDR1 is SEHNR and CDR2 FQNEAQ (reference sequence). CDR3 residues: CASSFYVWTREHNEKLFF. CDR3 bases: TGTGCCAGCAGCTTCTACGTTTGGACCCGGGAGCATAATGAAAAACTGTTTTTT.

The chain employs TRBV9 and TRBJ2-3; 11 bases map to TRBD2. CDR1 and CDR2 (germline): SGDLS, YYNGEE. The CDR3 contains 16 residues. J lost 8 bases, V lost 0 bases, and 8 bases had no gene match. The CDR3 sequence is CASSVEDSGGAATQYF. The CDR3 nucleotides are TGTGCCAGCAGCGTAGAGGATAGCGGGGGGGCCGCTACGCAGTATTTT.

V gene TRBV19 combines with J gene TRBJ1-1; D unresolved. CDR3 length: 15 amino acids. Trimming pared 3 bases from V and 0 bases from J, leaving 11 bases between. Germline lookup yields CDR1 LNHDA and CDR2 SQIVND (reference sequence). The CDR3 protein is CASSIRSGLNTEAFF. CDR3 DNA sequence: TGTGCCAGTAGTATCCGGAGTGGCCTGAACACTGAAGCTTTCTTT.

The V call is TRBV4-2, the J call TRBJ2-1; TRBD1 matches 9 bases. This CDR3 contains 15 residues. V was clipped by 4 bases and J by 6 bases; unmatched bases: 7. CDR1 is LGHNA and CDR2 is YNFKEQ in the germline V gene. CDR3 DNA: TGTGCCAGCAGCCGGGACAGGGAAGCCTTCAATGAGCAGTTCTTC. It specifies CASSRDREAFNEQFF.

V is TRBV29-1 and J is TRBJ1-4, with TRBD1 matching over 8 bases. With 6 bases clipped from V and 8 bases from J, the junction kept 8 bases outside the gene matches. Germline values: CDR1 SQVTM, CDR2 ANQGSEA. This CDR3 comprises 13 residues. The CDR3 DNA reads as TGCAGCGTCCGACAGGGGTCCGCCGAAAAACTGTTTTTT. Translating gives CSVRQGSAEKLFF. Full variable domain (remainder filled in from reference TRBV29-1 and TRBJ1-4): SAVISQKPSRDICQRGTSLTIQCQVDSQVTMMFWYRQQPGQSLTLIATANQGSEATYESGFVIDKFPISRPNLTFSTLTVSNMSPEDSSIYLCSVRQGSAEKLFFGSGTQLSVL.

This clone showed up just once. This chain connects TRBV5-1 to TRBJ1-2; 8 bases fit TRBD1. Germline V gene data show CDR1 as SGHRS and CDR2 as YFSETQ. The CDR3 has 14 residues. J gave up 4 bases and V 5 bases, and 7 bases lay outside the gene matches. The CDR3: CASRLLQGGYGYTF. CDR3 sequence (DNA): TGCGCCAGCAGACTATTACAGGGGGGCTATGGCTACACCTTC.

The sample holds a few counts of this clone. The chain carries TRBV10-3 and TRBJ1-1; 7 positions match TRBD1. The junction had 8 bases not matched to a gene; V was cut back by 6 bases and J by 7 bases. Germline V gene sequence: CDR1 ENHRY, CDR2 SYGVKD. The CDR3 is made up of 13 amino acids. CDR3 amino acids: CAIRPTGQGEAFF. The CDR3 nucleotides are TGTGCCATCAGACCGACAGGGCAGGGTGAAGCTTTCTTT.

The chain joins TRBV5-6 to TRBJ1-1, with D possibly TRBD1 on 5 matching bases. The CDR3 is 14 amino acids. Germline assignment: CDR1 SGHDT and CDR2 YYEEEE. V lost 2 bases to trimming and J lost 6 bases, with 14 bases between them. Here the CDR3 DNA reads TGTGCCAGCAGCTTTCAGGGTAGTTTGGCTGAAGCTTTCTTT. Translation gives CASSFQGSLAEAFF.

The J gene is TRBJ2-7, the V gene TRBV7-2; TRBD1 agrees at 8 bases. With V trimmed by 4 bases and J by 2 bases, 16 bases remained unmatched. The CDR3 is 18 residues long. Germline lookup yields CDR1 SGHTA and CDR2 FQGNSA. The CDR3 loop is CASSSRGSGGFRTYEQYF. The CDR3 nucleotides are TGTGCCAGCAGCTCGAGGGGGTCAGGGGGCTTCCGGACCTACGAGCAGTACTTC.